A selection of T cell receptor beta chains follows, all from one sample in a study of T cell repertoires in ileal Crohn's disease. Some clones are missing from TCRdb's copy, which holds only in-frame ones; the method was immunoSEQ multiplex PCR. The table records about 380 clones, 86% of them present only once. Sequencing was done on a sample of CD8+ T cells sorted from the ileum. These receptors were taken from an adult with Crohn's disease. The CDR3 runs from the conserved cysteine through the conserved F or W. A D gene is named only where the DNA matches it firmly. Size is stated for part of the rows, as once, few or many counts, or as a class when the clone is expanded.

>NA|TRBV7-9|TRBJ1-4|few
CASSLFIGLSATNEKLFF
TGTGCCAGCAGCTTATTTATAGGACTAAGTGCAACTAATGAAAAACTGTTTTTT
>NA|TRBV6-1|TRBJ2-7|NA
CASTLTGTSEQYF
TGTGCCAGCACCTTGACAGGGACTAGCGAGCAGTACTTC
>TRBD1|TRBV2|TRBJ2-3|NA
CASRQGSADTQYF
TGTGCCAGCAGACAGGGGAGCGCAGATACGCAGTATTTT
>NA|TRBV6-1|TRBJ2-5|once
CASGSLGSETQYF
TGTGCCAGCGGGAGTCTGGGTTCAGAGACCCAGTACTTC
>TRBD1|TRBV9|TRBJ2-7|NA
CASSVGPMDRGKFDEQYF
TGTGCCAGCAGCGTAGGGCCCATGGACAGGGGGAAATTCGACGAGCAGTACTTC
>TRBD1|TRBV27|TRBJ2-5|NA
CASSSTAGGGETQYF
TGTGCCAGCAGTTCAACCGCAGGGGGCGGCGAGACCCAGTACTTC
>TRBD1|TRBV29-1|TRBJ1-5|NA
CSVMGTGGEPQHF
TGCAGCGTGATGGGGACAGGGGGCGAGCCCCAGCATTTT
>NA|TRBV5-1|TRBJ2-6|NA
CASSFRGVLTF
TGCGCCAGCAGCTTTCGAGGCGTCCTGACTTTC
>TRBD1|TRBV4-3|TRBJ2-7|NA
CASSQDLGQGFYEQYF
TGCGCCAGCAGCCAAGACCTAGGACAGGGGTTCTACGAGCAGTACTTC
>TRBD2|TRBV27|TRBJ2-1|NA
CASSSWTSGDRDEQFF
TGTGCCAGCAGTTCCTGGACTAGCGGGGATAGGGATGAGCAGTTCTTC
>TRBD1|TRBV6-1|TRBJ1-2|NA
CASIGPTGGNYGYTF
TGTGCCAGCATTGGACCGACAGGGGGAAACTATGGCTACACCTTC
>NA|TRBV12-2|TRBJ1-1|NA
CASRLGDSPQNTEAFF
TGTGCAAGTCGCTTAGGGGACAGCCCTCAGAACACTGAAGCTTTCTTT
>TRBD1|TRBV15|TRBJ2-7|NA
CATSRDKGTGSHEQYF
TGTGCCACCAGCAGAGATAAGGGGACAGGGAGCCACGAGCAGTACTTC
>NA|TRBV4-1|TRBJ2-5|NA
CASSQDQGSPETQYF
TGCGCCAGCAGCCAAGATCAGGGTTCGCCAGAGACCCAGTACTTC
>TRBD2|TRBV4-3|TRBJ2-7|NA
CASSQEGSGYSYEQYF
TGCGCCAGCAGCCAAGAGGGTAGCGGGTACTCCTACGAGCAGTACTTC